This T cell receptor (beta chain) was identified in a study of CD8 T cells in ankylosing spondylitis. This clonotype has just a few counts. Its antigen is unknown. Overall study findings and caveats: Seven to nine highly homologous variants made up a TCR beta motif, and this motif appeared characteristic of ankylosing spondylitis blood.

Losses at the gene ends were 3 bases for V and 4 bases for J; bases not matched to a gene: 6. Looked up from germline, CDR1 is SGHTA and CDR2 is FQGNSA. This CDR3 is 16 amino acids long. In making TCR beta libraries, quantitative 5'-RACE with molecular barcodes was used. TCRdb reprocessed the 5' RACE reads via MiXCR and lists one record per CDR3 protein. The sample has 450,000 or so distinct CDR3 sequences, 20% to 30% seen once. The sequence derives from a male donor with ankylosing spondylitis. This sequence joins TRBV7-2 and TRBJ2-2; 9 bases match TRBD1. The specimen sequenced was blood, either unsorted or a sorted T cell fraction (not recorded which). CDR3 nucleotide sequence: TGTGCCAGCAGCTTCAGAACAGGGGGCGGCACCGGGGAGCTGTTTTTT. It encodes CASSFRTGGGTGELFF.